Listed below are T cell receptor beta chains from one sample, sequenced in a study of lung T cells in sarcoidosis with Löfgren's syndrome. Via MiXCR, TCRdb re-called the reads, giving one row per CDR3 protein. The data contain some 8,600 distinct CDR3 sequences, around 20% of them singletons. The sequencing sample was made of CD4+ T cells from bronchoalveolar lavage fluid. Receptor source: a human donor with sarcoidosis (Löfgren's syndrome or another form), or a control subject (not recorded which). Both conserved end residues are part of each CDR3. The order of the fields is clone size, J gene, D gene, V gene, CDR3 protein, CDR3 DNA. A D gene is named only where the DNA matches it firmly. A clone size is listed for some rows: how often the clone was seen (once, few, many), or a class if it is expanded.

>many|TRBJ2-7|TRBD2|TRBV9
CASSPGGDTTYEQYF
TGTGCCAGCAGCCCGGGGGGGGACACCACCTACGAGCAGTACTTC
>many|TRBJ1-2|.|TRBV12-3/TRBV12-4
CASSLAPNYGYTF
TGTGCCAGCAGTTTGGCTCCGAACTATGGCTACACCTTC
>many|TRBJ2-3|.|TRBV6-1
CASSIQGTDTQYF
TGTGCCAGCAGTATACAGGGTACAGATACGCAGTATTTT
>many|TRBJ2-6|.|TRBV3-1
CASRLAGANVLTF
TGTGCCAGCAGGCTAGCTGGGGCCAACGTCCTGACTTTC
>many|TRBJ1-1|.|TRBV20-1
CSARGTFIEAFF
TGCAGTGCTAGGGGGACTTTTATCGAAGCTTTCTTT
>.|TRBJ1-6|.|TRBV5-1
CASSLEGGLIGSPLHF
TGCGCCAGCAGCTTGGAGGGCGGCTTAATAGGATCACCCCTCCACTTT
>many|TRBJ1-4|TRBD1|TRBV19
CASLGTGSTNEKLFF
TGTGCCAGCCTGGGGACAGGGTCAACTAATGAAAAACTGTTTTTT
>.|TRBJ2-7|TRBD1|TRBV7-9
CASSFGQGNYEQYF
TGTGCCAGCAGCTTTGGACAGGGGAATTACGAGCAGTACTTC
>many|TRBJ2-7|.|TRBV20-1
CSARRGGSSYEQYF
TGCAGTGCTAGGAGAGGGGGTAGCTCCTACGAGCAGTACTTC
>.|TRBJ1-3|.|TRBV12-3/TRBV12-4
CATAPLSSGNTIYF
TGTGCCACCGCCCCCCTAAGCTCTGGAAACACCATATATTTT
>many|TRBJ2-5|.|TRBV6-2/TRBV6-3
CASSYPQSQYF
TGTGCCAGCAGTTACCCCCAGTCCCAGTACTTC
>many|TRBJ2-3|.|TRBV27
CASSFRTSTDTQYF
TGTGCCAGCAGTTTCAGGACGAGCACAGATACGCAGTATTTT
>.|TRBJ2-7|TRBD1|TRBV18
CASSPPTPGQGAHEQYF
TGTGCCAGCTCACCACCAACCCCGGGACAGGGGGCACACGAGCAGTACTTC
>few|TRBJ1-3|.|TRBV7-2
CASSSRTGNTIYF
TGTGCCAGCAGCTCTAGGACAGGAAACACCATATATTTT
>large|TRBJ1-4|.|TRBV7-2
CASSPGREKLFF
TGTGCCAGCAGTCCAGGGCGTGAAAAACTGTTTTTT
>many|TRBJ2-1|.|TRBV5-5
CASSLVGGEQFF
TGTGCCAGCAGCTTGGTTGGCGGTGAGCAGTTCTTC
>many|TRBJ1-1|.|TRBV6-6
CASSYSRRGRFANTEAFF
TGTGCCAGCAGTTACTCGCGCAGGGGCCGATTCGCGAACACTGAAGCTTTCTTT
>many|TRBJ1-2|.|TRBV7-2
CASSLSGYGYGYTF
TGTGCCAGCAGCTTATCAGGGTACGGCTATGGCTACACCTTC
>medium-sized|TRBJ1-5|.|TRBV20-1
CSARVDSNQPQHF
TGCAGTGCTAGAGTTGATAGCAATCAGCCCCAGCATTTT
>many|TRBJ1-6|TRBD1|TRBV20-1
CSASKGQSNSPLHF
TGCAGTGCCTCTAAGGGACAGAGTAATTCACCCCTCCACTTT
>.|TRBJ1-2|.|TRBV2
CASRGGYTF
TGTGCCAGCAGGGGTGGCTACACCTTC
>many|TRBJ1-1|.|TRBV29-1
CSARGIRGAAFF
TGCAGCGCGAGAGGGATTCGGGGGGCTGCTTTCTTT
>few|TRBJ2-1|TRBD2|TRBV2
CASSEGLADEQFF
TGTGCCAGCAGTGAGGGACTAGCGGATGAGCAGTTCTTC
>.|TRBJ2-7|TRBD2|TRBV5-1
CASSISSGGAYEQYF
TGCGCCAGCAGCATCTCTAGCGGGGGGGCGTACGAGCAGTACTTC
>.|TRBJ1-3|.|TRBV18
CASSPSTEGNAIYF
TGTGCCAGCTCACCATCGACCGAGGGAAACGCCATATATTTT
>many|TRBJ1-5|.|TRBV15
CATSRNLGDFSNQPQHF
TGTGCCACCAGCAGAAACCTGGGGGATTTTAGCAATCAGCCCCAGCATTTT
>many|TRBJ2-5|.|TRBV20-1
CSASDYTHMQTQYF
TGCAGTGCTTCGGACTATACCCACATGCAGACCCAGTACTTC
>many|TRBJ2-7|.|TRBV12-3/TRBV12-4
CASRSTGRDYEQYF
TGTGCCAGCAGATCGACAGGTCGGGACTACGAGCAGTACTTC
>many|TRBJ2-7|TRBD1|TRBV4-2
CASSQDRTGFYEQYF
TGTGCCAGCAGCCAAGATAGGACAGGGTTCTACGAGCAGTACTTC
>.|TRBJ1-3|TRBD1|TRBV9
CASSVGGQVVNFGNTIYF
TGTGCCAGCAGCGTAGGAGGACAGGTCGTGAATTTCGGAAACACCATATATTTT
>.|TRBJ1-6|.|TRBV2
CASRPDSPGSPLHF
TGTGCCAGCAGACCAGACAGTCCCGGTTCACCCCTCCACTTT
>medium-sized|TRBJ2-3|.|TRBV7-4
CASSLLSRESRDTQYF
TGTGCCAGCAGCTTACTTTCCAGGGAGAGTCGAGATACGCAGTATTTT
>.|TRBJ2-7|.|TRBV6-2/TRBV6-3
CTSSDLRLREQYF
TGTACCAGCAGTGACCTCAGACTAAGAGAGCAGTACTTC
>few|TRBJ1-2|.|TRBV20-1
CSARAIQGRGSGYTF
TGCAGTGCTAGGGCTATCCAGGGGCGCGGGTCTGGCTACACCTTC
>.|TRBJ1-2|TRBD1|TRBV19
CASSIDHGTADYTF
TGTGCCAGTAGTATAGACCATGGGACAGCAGACTACACCTTC
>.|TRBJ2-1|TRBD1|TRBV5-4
CASSPGGTGNYNEQFF
TGTGCCAGCAGCCCAGGGGGGACAGGGAACTACAATGAGCAGTTCTTC
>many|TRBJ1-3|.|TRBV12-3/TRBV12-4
CASSRDSGGNTIYF
TGTGCCAGCAGCCGCGACAGCGGAGGAAACACCATATATTTT
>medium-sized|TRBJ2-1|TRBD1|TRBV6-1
CASGRTGGSEQFF
TGTGCCAGCGGAAGGACAGGGGGCAGTGAGCAGTTCTTC
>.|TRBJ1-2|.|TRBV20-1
CSALKTDSYGYTF
TGCAGTGCCCTCAAGACAGACTCCTATGGCTACACCTTC
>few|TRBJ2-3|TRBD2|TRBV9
CASSVWGTSGITDTQYF
TGTGCCAGCAGCGTATGGGGGACTAGCGGCATCACAGATACGCAGTATTTT
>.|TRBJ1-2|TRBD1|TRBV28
CASTPGQNYGYTF
TGTGCCAGCACCCCGGGACAGAACTATGGCTACACCTTC
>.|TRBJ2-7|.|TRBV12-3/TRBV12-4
CASSSETGSYEQYF
TGTGCCAGCAGTTCTGAGACAGGCTCCTACGAGCAGTACTTC
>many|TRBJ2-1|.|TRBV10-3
CAISEQGLNEQFF
TGTGCCATCAGTGAACAGGGTCTGAATGAGCAGTTCTTC
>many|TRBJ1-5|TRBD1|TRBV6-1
CASASMTGSNQPQHF
TGTGCCAGCGCCTCTATGACAGGGAGCAATCAGCCCCAGCATTTT
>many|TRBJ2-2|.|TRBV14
CASSLGTANTGELFF
TGTGCCAGCAGTCTCGGGACGGCGAACACCGGGGAGCTGTTTTTT
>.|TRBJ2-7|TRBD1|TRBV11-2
CASRTQGAGYEQYF
TGTGCCAGCAGAACACAGGGGGCTGGCTACGAGCAGTACTTC
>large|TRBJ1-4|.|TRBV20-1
CSASPGKTNEKLFF
TGCAGTGCTAGTCCGGGGAAGACTAATGAAAAACTGTTTTTT
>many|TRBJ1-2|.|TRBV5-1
CASSLDSGLYGYTF
TGCGCCAGCAGCTTGGACAGCGGTCTCTATGGCTACACCTTC
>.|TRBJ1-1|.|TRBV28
CASGLRQVSTEAFF
TGTGCCAGCGGACTTAGACAGGTTTCCACCGAAGCTTTCTTT